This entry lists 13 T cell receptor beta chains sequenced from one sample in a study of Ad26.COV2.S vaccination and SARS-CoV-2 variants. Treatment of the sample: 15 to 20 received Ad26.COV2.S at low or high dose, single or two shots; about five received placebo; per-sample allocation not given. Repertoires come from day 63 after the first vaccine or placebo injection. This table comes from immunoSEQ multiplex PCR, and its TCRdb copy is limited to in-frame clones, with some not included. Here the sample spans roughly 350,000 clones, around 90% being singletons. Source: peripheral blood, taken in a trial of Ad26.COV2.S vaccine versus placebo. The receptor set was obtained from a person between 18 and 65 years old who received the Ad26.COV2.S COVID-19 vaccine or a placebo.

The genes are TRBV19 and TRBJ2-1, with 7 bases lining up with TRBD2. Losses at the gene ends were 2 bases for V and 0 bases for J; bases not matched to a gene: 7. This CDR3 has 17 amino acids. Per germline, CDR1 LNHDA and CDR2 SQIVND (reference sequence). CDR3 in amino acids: CASSIYASGTSYNEQFF. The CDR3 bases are TGTGCCAGTAGTATATACGCTAGCGGCACCTCCTACAATGAGCAGTTCTTC.

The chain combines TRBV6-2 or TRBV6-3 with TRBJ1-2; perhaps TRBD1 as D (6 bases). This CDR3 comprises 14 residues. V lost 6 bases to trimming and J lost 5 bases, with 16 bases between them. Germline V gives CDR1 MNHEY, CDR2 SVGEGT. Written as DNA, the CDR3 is TGTGCCAGCAGCAACGGGGACAAGCCATATGGCTACACCTTC. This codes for CASSNGDKPYGYTF.

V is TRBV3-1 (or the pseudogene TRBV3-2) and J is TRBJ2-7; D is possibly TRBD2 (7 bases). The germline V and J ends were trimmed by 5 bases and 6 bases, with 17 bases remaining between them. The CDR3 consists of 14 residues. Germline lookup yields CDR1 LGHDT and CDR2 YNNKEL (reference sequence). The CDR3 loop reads CASSGGGAASEQYF. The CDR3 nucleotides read TGTGCCAGCAGCGGAGGGGGGGCTGCGTCCGAGCAGTACTTC.

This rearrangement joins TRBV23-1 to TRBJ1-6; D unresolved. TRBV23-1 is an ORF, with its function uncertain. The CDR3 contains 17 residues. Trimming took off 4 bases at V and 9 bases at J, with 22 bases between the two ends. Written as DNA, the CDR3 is TGCGCCAGCAGTCGCCCGTGGAGGCCGCGGAAGTCTTCACCCCTCCACTTT. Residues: CASSRPWRPRKSSPLHF.

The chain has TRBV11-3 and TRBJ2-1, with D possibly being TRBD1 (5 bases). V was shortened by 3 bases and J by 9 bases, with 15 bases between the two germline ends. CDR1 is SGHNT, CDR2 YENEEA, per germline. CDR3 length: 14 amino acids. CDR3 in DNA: TGTGCCAGCAGCTTCATAACTGGGGCAGGTGAGCAGTTCTTC. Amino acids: CASSFITGAGEQFF.

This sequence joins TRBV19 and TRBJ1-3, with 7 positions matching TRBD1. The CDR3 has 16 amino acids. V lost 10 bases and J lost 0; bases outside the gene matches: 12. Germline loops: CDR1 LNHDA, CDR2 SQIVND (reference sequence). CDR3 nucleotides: TGTGCCACCTCGTGGACGAGGGGGCTCTCTGGAAACACCATATATTTT. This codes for CATSWTRGLSGNTIYF.

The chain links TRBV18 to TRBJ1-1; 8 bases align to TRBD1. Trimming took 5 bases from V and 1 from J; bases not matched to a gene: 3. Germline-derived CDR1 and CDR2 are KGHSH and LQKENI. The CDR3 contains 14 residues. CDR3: CASSYGQGNTEAFF. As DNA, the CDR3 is TGTGCCAGCTCATACGGACAGGGGAACACTGAAGCTTTCTTT.

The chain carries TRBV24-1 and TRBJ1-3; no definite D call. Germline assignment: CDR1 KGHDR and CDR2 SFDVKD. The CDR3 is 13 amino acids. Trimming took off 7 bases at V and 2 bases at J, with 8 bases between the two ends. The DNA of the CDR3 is TGTGCCACCAGCTGGAGAGCTGGAAACACCATATATTTT. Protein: CATSWRAGNTIYF.

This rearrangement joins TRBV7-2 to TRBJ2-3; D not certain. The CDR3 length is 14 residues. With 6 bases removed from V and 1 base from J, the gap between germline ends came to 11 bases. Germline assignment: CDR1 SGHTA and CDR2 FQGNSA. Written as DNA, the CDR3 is TGTGCCAGCAGTCCTCCCCTTCGCACAGATACGCAGTATTTT. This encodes CASSPPLRTDTQYF. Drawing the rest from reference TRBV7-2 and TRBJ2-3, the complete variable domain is GAGVSQSPSNKVTEKGKDVELRCDPISGHTALYWYRQSLGQGLEFLIYFQGNSAPDKSGLPSDRFSAERTGGSVSTLTIQRTQQEDSAVYLCASSPPLRTDTQYFGPGTRLTVL.

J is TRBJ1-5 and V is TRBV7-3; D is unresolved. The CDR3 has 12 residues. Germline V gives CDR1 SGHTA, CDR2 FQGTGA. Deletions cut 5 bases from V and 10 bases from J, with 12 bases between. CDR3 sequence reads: CASSVGSTPQHF. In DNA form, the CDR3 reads TGTGCCAGCAGCGTCGGATCAACTCCCCAGCATTTT.

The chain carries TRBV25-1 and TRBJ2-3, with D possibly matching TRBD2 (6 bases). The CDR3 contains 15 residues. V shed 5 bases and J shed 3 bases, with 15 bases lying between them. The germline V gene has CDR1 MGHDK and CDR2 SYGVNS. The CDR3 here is CASSSTTSLTDTQYF. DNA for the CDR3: TGTGCCAGCAGTTCCACTACTAGCCTGACAGATACGCAGTATTTT.

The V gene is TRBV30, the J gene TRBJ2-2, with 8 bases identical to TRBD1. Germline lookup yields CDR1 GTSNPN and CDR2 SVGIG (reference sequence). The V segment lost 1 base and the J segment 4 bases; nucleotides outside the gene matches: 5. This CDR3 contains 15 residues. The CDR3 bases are TGTGCCTGGAGTGGAGGACAGGGCGGCACCGGGGAGCTGTTTTTT. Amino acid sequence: CAWSGGQGGTGELFF.

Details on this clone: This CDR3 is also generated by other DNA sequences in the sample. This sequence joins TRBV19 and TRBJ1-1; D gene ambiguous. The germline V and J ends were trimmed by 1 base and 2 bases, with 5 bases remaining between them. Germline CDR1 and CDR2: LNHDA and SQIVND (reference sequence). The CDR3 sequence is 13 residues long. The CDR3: CASSIGVNTEAFF. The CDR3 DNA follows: TGTGCCAGTAGTATAGGAGTAAACACTGAAGCTTTCTTT.